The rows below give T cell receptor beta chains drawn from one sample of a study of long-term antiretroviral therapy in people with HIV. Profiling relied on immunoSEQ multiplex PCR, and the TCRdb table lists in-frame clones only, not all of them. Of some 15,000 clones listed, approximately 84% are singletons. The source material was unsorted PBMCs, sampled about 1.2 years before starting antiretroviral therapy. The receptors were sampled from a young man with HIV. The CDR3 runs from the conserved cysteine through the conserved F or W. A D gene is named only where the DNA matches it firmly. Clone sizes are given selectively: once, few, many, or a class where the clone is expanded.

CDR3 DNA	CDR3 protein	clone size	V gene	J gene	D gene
TGTGCCAGCAGCTCCCGGACTCCAACAGGGGAGGGGTACTTC	CASSSRTPTGEGYF	NA	TRBV7-2	TRBJ2-7	NA
TGTGCCTGGGGCGGACGGGGTGAAGCTTTCTTT	CAWGGRGEAFF	NA	TRBV30	TRBJ1-1	NA
TGTGCCAGCAGCTTCGAACGGGGACAGGGGTACTATGGCTACACCTTC	CASSFERGQGYYGYTF	medium-sized	TRBV4-2	TRBJ1-2	TRBD1
TGTGCCAGCAGTCGGGTACGCTCTGGAAACACCATATATTTT	CASSRVRSGNTIYF	NA	TRBV6-1	TRBJ1-3	NA
TGTGCCAGCAGCCCGCTAAACACTGAAGCTTTCTTT	CASSPLNTEAFF	NA	TRBV6-1	TRBJ1-1	NA
TGTGCCAGCAGCTTGACGACTAGCGGGGTGAGCTCCTACAATGAGCAGTTCTTC	CASSLTTSGVSSYNEQFF	NA	TRBV5-4	TRBJ2-1	TRBD2
TGTGCCAGCAGCGCCTCCTCAGATACGCAGTATTTT	CASSASSDTQYF	NA	TRBV9	TRBJ2-3	NA
TGTGCCAGCTCACCACCCGCAACTAATGAAAAACTGTTTTTT	CASSPPATNEKLFF	NA	TRBV18	TRBJ1-4	NA
TGTGCCAGCAGCTTGGTTGGGACTGAAGCTTTCTTT	CASSLVGTEAFF	NA	TRBV5-6	TRBJ1-1	NA
TGTGCCTGGAGTAAGCACAGTCCGAACACTGAAGCTTTCTTT	CAWSKHSPNTEAFF	NA	TRBV30	TRBJ1-1	NA
TGTGCCAGCAGCTTGGGCGGGATCAACAATGAGCAGTTCTTC	CASSLGGINNEQFF	NA	TRBV7-9	TRBJ2-1	NA
TGTGCCAGCAGCTCATGGGGCACCGGGGAGCTGTTTTTT	CASSSWGTGELFF	NA	TRBV7-8	TRBJ2-2	NA
TGCAGCGTGGGACACAATGTTTTTTACAATGAGCAGTTCTTC	CSVGHNVFYNEQFF	once	TRBV29-1	TRBJ2-1	NA
TGTGCCAGCAGCTTAGCGGGACAGAACACAGATACGCAGTATTTT	CASSLAGQNTDTQYF	NA	TRBV7-9	TRBJ2-3	TRBD1
TGTGCCAGCAGTTACTCGATGGGCAGCTCTTATGGCTACACCTTC	CASSYSMGSSYGYTF	NA	TRBV6-6	TRBJ1-2	NA
TGTGCCAGCAGCTTATCGACAGGGGTAGGCTACGAGCAGTACTTC	CASSLSTGVGYEQYF	NA	TRBV7-3	TRBJ2-7	TRBD1
TGTGCCAGCAGCCCCCCGCGGGGCAAGCAGTACTTC	CASSPPRGKQYF	NA	TRBV13	TRBJ2-7	NA
TGCGCCAGCAGCTTGTTAGATGCTACCTCCTACGAGCAGTACTTC	CASSLLDATSYEQYF	few	TRBV5-1	TRBJ2-7	NA
TGTGCCAGCAGCTCCACAGGGGGCGCCGGCTATGGCTACACCTTC	CASSSTGGAGYGYTF	NA	TRBV7-2	TRBJ1-2	TRBD1
TGTGCCAGCAGTTTATGGGGGGGCGGGGGCTACACCTTC	CASSLWGGGGYTF	few	TRBV27	TRBJ1-2	NA
TGTGCCAGCAGCTTTTCTCTCGGGGAGCAGTTCTTC	CASSFSLGEQFF	NA	TRBV7-9	TRBJ2-1	NA
TGTGCCAGCAGCTTTGGGGGGACTAGCGGGAGGGAAAGCTCCTACAATGAGCAGTTCTTC	CASSFGGTSGRESSYNEQFF	NA	TRBV11-3	TRBJ2-1	TRBD2